What follows describes a single T cell receptor beta chain. There is no known antigen for this receptor. The input lacks base qualities; no much larger clone sits a single base away. The data are from a study of cytomegalovirus exposure and HLA in healthy donors (dated by TCRdb to between 2016 and 2019). In the study overall: An earlier analysis of some 600 of the donors reported about 280 Gb of sequence data and 95 million to 120 million unique TCR beta sequences obtained from some 170 million T cells. An early release that covered 640 HLA-typed donors contained approximately 300 gigabases of sequencing data and 75 million to 100 million unique TCR sequences. Of the approximately 400 genotyped donors, about 80% fell in the genetic ancestry cluster associated with self-reported Caucasian donors. The study aimed to test whether cataloging public T cell receptors could reveal signatures of past pathogen exposure. The study used immunosequencing to profile the T cell repertoires of several hundred subjects and linked those repertoires to cytomegalovirus serostatus. A separate validation cohort of 100 to 150 different subjects was used in addition to the roughly 640-subject first cohort. The study combined high-throughput TCR immunosequencing, statistical association of individual TCRs with disease status, and machine learning to predict cytomegalovirus infection status. A later analysis re-examined previously published TCR beta repertoires from about 670 donors and added high-resolution HLA genotyping to investigate patterns of TCR occurrence. In the later analysis, no new phenotypic data were used to find candidate immune exposures; instead, reliance was placed on TCR beta sequences and their occurrence across donors. An earlier analysis of around 640 of the donors used high-throughput TCR beta sequencing to judge whether each TCR beta V gene segment behaved as functional or pseudogenic. Donor age, sex, ethnicity and CMV serostatus were collected together with the repertoire data. A later genetic analysis took genome-wide SNP genotypes for about 55% of the 666 donors and used that subset as a discovery cohort. All discovery cohort repertoires had been generated on a single sequencing platform. HLA typing covered class I and class II loci at four-digit resolution. The number of donors typed differed by locus, with 629-630 for A, B, C, DRB1 and DQB1, roughly 550 for DQA1, under 610 for DPA1, and about 450 for DPB1. Roughly 5 DR-DQ haplotypes were treated as single units for association and clustering because of strong linkage in the cohort. On average, around 200,000 unique TCR beta nucleotide sequences were sequenced per donor among 398 genotyped donors of the cohort, with roughly 18% of those sequences being non-productive.

What the authors observed across the whole study: A further reported finding was that TCR beta sequences accurately predicted the HLA-A and HLA-B alleles for most subjects in the first cohort. In vitro tests confirmed that a few of the cytomegalovirus-associated TCR beta chains recognize cytomegalovirus antigens. The presence/absence analyses assumed that sequencing depth was roughly uniform across donors, and that assumption may not be true. Correlated functional status among segregating V segments might reflect linkage disequilibrium, but an unknown experimental factor could not be ruled out. Assigning TCR associations to individual alleles was difficult when HLA alleles, especially DR and DQ, strongly co-occurred. According to a later analysis, most CMV-associated TCR beta chains appeared to be HLA-restricted, and the HLA associations seemed to be driven largely by CMV exposure. A later analysis found that TCR association rates varied across HLA loci, with DRB1 alleles showing the most associated TCRs and HLA-C alleles the fewest. Because HLA typing was missing for some donors at each locus, association tests included only the typed subset. According to a later analysis, parvovirus B19, influenza, CMV and Epstein-Barr virus appeared linked to several top co-occurrence clusters. Across donors, most TCR sequences were observed very rarely, whereas some public TCRs were present in many individuals. A later genetic analysis reported fewer N-insertions in productive TCRs among donors in an Asian-associated ancestry cluster than the roughly 700-donor mean. A later genetic analysis associated a missense DCLRE1C variant with V-gene and J-gene trimming of TCR beta chains, and an independent cohort replicated the association. A cluster of highly shared sequence variants was judged likely to be a technical artifact of the sequencing pipeline. The classifier was reported to diagnose cytomegalovirus status with high specificity and sensitivity in both the original and validation cohorts. Only TCR beta chains were sequenced in this cohort, and the absence of alpha or paired-chain data limited detectable features. Compared with equally common non-associated chains, HLA-associated TCR beta chains in a later analysis were more clonally expanded and had lower generation probabilities. Broadly in line with IMGT annotations, most TCR beta V segments showed up in productive rearrangements about 87% or about 30% of the time in an earlier analysis of several hundred of the donors. At a false discovery rate of 0.05, a later analysis linked around 15,000 TCR beta sequences to specific HLA alleles. Immune exposure information for the cohort was limited to CMV serostatus. The study listed 164 TCR beta chains as associated with cytomegalovirus. The 87-base-pair reads could not distinguish some IMGT-functional V segments, including TRBV6-2 and TRBV6-3, so those segments were excluded. Because counts were too low, some 16 rarely observed V segments, including chromosome 9 orphons, were excluded from the earlier analysis of several hundred of the donors. According to the authors, the approach could potentially be generalized to other disease states and immunological phenotypes.

The cohort comprised under 700 healthy bone marrow donors. At the time of sampling, every cohort member was nominally healthy, though immune exposures that went unrecorded were likely present. The donor was CMV seropositive and was included in the group of 250 to 300 seropositive cohort members. Every donor gave a peripheral blood sample, and the peripheral blood mononuclear cells from that sample were used for TCR beta sequencing. Genomic DNA extraction from the blood cell samples was performed with the Qiagen DNeasy Blood Extraction Kit. From a lookup of the germline V gene, CDR1 and CDR2 are MNHEY and SVGAGI. The CDR3 contains 14 residues, cysteine and phenylalanine counted. Left in the record is the CDR3 DNA by itself, 42 bases read in frame from the first base. Trimming removed 6 bases from V and 5 bases from J; the gene matches leave 7 bases unexplained. Library preparation employed the immunoSEQ multiplex PCR assay. The multiplex PCR relied on a mix of 60 forward primers for TCR Vbeta segments and 13 reverse primers for TCR Jbeta segments. A multiplex PCR assay on genomic DNA amplified the CDR3 region of rearranged TCR beta genes. Amplified TCR beta libraries were sequenced as 87-base-pair reads on the Illumina HiSeq System. The original methods were these. In a later analysis, some 80 million unique TCR beta chains were counted across the 500 to 850 repertoires, and around 11 million of these chains were shared by at least two donors. To remove PCR and sequencing errors, raw reads were error-corrected and collapsed into unique sequences using a nearest-neighbor algorithm that merged closely related sequences. CDR3 sequences were aligned to IMGT reference sequences to assign V, D and J gene segments. For a sequence to be retained, a match of at least six nucleotides was required to both a V gene segment and a J gene segment. Rearrangements were classified as productive when the CDR3 lacked stop codons and remained in frame with V and J, and all other rearrangements were classified as non-productive. CDR3 was defined by IMGT convention, running from the second conserved V-encoded cysteine to the conserved J-encoded phenylalanine. The earlier analysis of around 640 of the donors excluded sequences that lacked an unambiguous match to a single V gene segment. In an earlier analysis of almost 600 of the donors, a V segment was called functional when productive rearrangements were above 56.7%, and segregating when the standard deviation between donors exceeded 5%. A statistical classification framework was developed to diagnose cytomegalovirus status using the catalog of TCR beta chain sequences. In a later analysis, TCR nucleotide sequences were compared against IMGT/GENE-DB human TR gene sequences so that V and J genes could be assigned. The TCRdist pipeline was used in a later analysis to assign CDR3 sequences and most-parsimonious VDJ recombination scenarios. In a later analysis, every TCR beta chain was defined by the combination of its CDR3 amino acid sequence and its V-gene family, and reads without a unique V-gene family were dropped. In a later analysis, 450 to 600 highly shared, low-generation-probability nucleotide sequences were removed to address suspected cross-contamination and a sequencing artifact. In a later analysis, a clonal expansion index for each public chain was calculated from normalized within-repertoire ranks of inferred template counts. In a later analysis, generation probabilities were computed using a VDJ recombination model fitted to out-of-frame rearrangements, and the results were checked against IGoR. In a later analysis, hypergeometric tests were used to score TCR-TCR, TCR-HLA and TCR-CMV co-occurrence, with a repertoire-size bias correction applied to TCR pairs. A later analysis estimated false discovery rates by permuting HLA or CMV assignments 20 times. A later analysis grouped co-occurring TCRs with DBSCAN, adding TCRdist sequence similarity when clustering within HLA-allele-positive subsets. Co-occurrence clustering excluded repertoires with fewer than 30,000 or more than 120,000 public chains, plus five with anomalous nucleotide sharing. TCRdb mirrors the immuneACCESS table, restricted to in-frame sequences. Some clones are absent from its copies; in checked studies, under half trace to an unresolved V gene, and the reason for the others is unknown. V, J and clone size derive from that table, while D and trimming were established from the DNA sequence. This sample gives about 67,000 clones in total; approximately 75% of them show up just once. The ten largest clonotypes hold about 8.3% of the sample.

The receptor was derived from a man in his fifties or sixties in good health and CMV-seropositive. The sequenced sample was PBMCs. This chain joins TRBV6-5 to TRBJ1-1; 9 junctional bases match TRBD1. For the CDR3, the sequence is CASRPGTGRTEAFF. The DNA sequence is given as TGTGCCAGCAGACCTGGGACAGGGAGGACTGAAGCTTTCTTT.